Each of the 28 T cell receptor beta chains below was sequenced from the same sample in a study of siplizumab effects on memory and regulatory T cells. The table came from immunoSEQ multiplex PCR; TCRdb's copy has only in-frame clones and leaves some out. The sample lists about 100,000 clones; 85% to 95% were seen once. Sequenced material: non-Treg CD4+ T cells sorted from blood. The receptors were gathered from a human donor in good health.

The chain carries TRBV6-6 and TRBJ1-1; maybe TRBD1 (5 bases). The germline gives CDR1 MNHNY, CDR2 SVGAGI (reference sequence). Trimming left V 5 bases short and J 6 bases short, with 13 bases between. This CDR3 is built from 13 residues. The CDR3 reads CASSDEGWSEAFF. CDR3 DNA: TGTGCCAGCAGTGACGAGGGGTGGTCTGAAGCTTTCTTT.

The chain is built from TRBV19 and TRBJ1-2, with no clear D. CDR3 length: 14 amino acids. The germline CDR1 and CDR2 sequences are LNHDA and SQIVND (reference sequence). Trimming took off 7 bases at V and 9 bases at J, with 21 bases between the two ends. CDR3 nucleotides: TGTGCCAGTACCGATTCTTCAAAAATGCTGCGCTACACCTTC. Translated, it gives CASTDSSKMLRYTF.

This clone was detected a few times. The chain combines TRBV2 with TRBJ1-5, with TRBD1 identical over 12 bases. This CDR3 spans 16 amino acids. V lost 6 bases to trimming and J lost 5 bases; unmatched junction nucleotides: 8. Germline V gene sequence: CDR1 SNHLY, CDR2 FYNNEI. The DNA for the CDR3 is TGTGCCAGCAGGAGGGACAGGGGGCTTGGGGATCAGCCCCAGCATTTT. It specifies CASRRDRGLGDQPQHF. Looking up the rest from reference TRBV2 and TRBJ1-5 gives the full variable domain: EPEVTQTPSHQVTQMGQEVILRCVPISNHLYFYWYRQILGQKVEFLVSFYNNEISEKSEIFDDQFSVERPDGSNFTLKIRSTKLEDSAMYFCASRRDRGLGDQPQHFGDGTRLSIL.

The CDR3 DNA is TGTGCCAGCAGCCCCTCCCCGGGGGCCTACGAGCAGTACTTC. It specifies CASSPSPGAYEQYF. This sequence joins TRBV25-1 and TRBJ2-7, with D possibly being TRBD2 (6 bases). Trimming took 6 bases from V and 2 from J, leaving 14 bases between them. This CDR3 region has 14 residues. Germline V gene sequence: CDR1 MGHDK, CDR2 SYGVNS.

The gene calls are TRBV15 and TRBJ2-1, with D uncertain. The CDR3 spans 14 residues. Germline V gene lookup returns CDR1 LNHNV and CDR2 YYDKDF (reference sequence). V lost 3 bases, J lost 2 bases, and 8 bases lay in between. The DNA of the CDR3 is TGTGCCACCAGCAGCCAGATCGCCTACAATGAGCAGTTCTTC. It translates to CATSSQIAYNEQFF.

The rearrangement uses TRBV7-2 and TRBJ1-1; TRBD1 aligns across 7 bases. CDR3 length: 12 amino acids. CDR1 and CDR2 from the germline V gene are SGHTA and FQGNSA. The V gene end was trimmed by 5 bases and the J gene end by 11 bases; junction bases not matched to a gene: 8. The CDR3 loop reads CASSQTGMWAFF. CDR3 nucleotide sequence: TGTGCCAGCAGCCAGACAGGGATGTGGGCTTTCTTT. The whole variable domain, remainder taken from reference TRBV7-2 and TRBJ1-1, is GAGVSQSPSNKVTEKGKDVELRCDPISGHTALYWYRQSLGQGLEFLIYFQGNSAPDKSGLPSDRFSAERTGGSVSTLTIQRTQQEDSAVYLCASSQTGMWAFFGQGTRLTVV.

The chain has TRBV9 and TRBJ2-3, with D hard to call. The CDR3 is made up of 13 amino acids. Germline V gene sequence: CDR1 SGDLS, CDR2 YYNGEE. V lost 2 bases and J 2 bases, leaving 6 bases between the germline ends. For the CDR3, the DNA is TGTGCCAGCAGCGTCCGTGTCACAGATACGCAGTATTTT. It translates to CASSVRVTDTQYF. The complete variable domain, with remaining parts taken from reference TRBV9 and TRBJ2-3, reads DSGVTQTPKHLITATGQRVTLRCSPRSGDLSVYWYQQSLDQGLQFLIQYYNGEERAKGNILERFSAQQFPDLHSELNLSSLELGDSALYFCASSVRVTDTQYFGPGTRLTVL.

This chain links TRBV2 with TRBJ2-7; 9 bases fit TRBD1. Germline lookup yields CDR1 SNHLY and CDR2 FYNNEI. This CDR3 spans 14 amino acids. V shed 7 bases, J shed 3 bases, and the junction held 7 bases outside the gene matches. In DNA form, the CDR3 reads TGTGCCAGCAACTGGGACAGGGTGCGCTACGAGCAGTACTTC. This gives the protein CASNWDRVRYEQYF.

As concerns this clone: Additional DNA sequences in this sample encode the identical CDR3. The J gene is TRBJ2-3, the V gene TRBV7-3; D remains ambiguous. Per germline, CDR1 SGHTA and CDR2 FQGTGA. This CDR3 has 17 residues. The V end lost 5 bases, the J end lost 0 bases, and 18 bases lay between the germline ends. The CDR3 region has the DNA TGTGCCAGCAGCCTAGGTTTGCAAGATTCTAGCACAGATACGCAGTATTTT. Encoded protein: CASSLGLQDSSTDTQYF.

The CDR3 bases are TGTGCCAGCAGCGCGGACAGCTCTGGGGCCAACGTCCTGACTTTC. Translated: CASSADSSGANVLTF. V is TRBV2 and J is TRBJ2-6; possible D gene TRBD1, 6 bases. This CDR3 is 15 amino acids long. Deletions cut 6 bases from V and 0 bases from J, with 9 bases between. Germline CDR1 is SNHLY and CDR2 is FYNNEI.

The chain couples TRBV6-5 to TRBJ2-7; TRBD2 aligns across 10 bases. The CDR3 sequence is 14 residues long. V gave up 9 bases and J gave up 2 bases; unmatched junction bases: 7. Germline V CDR1 and CDR2: MNHEY, SVGAGI. DNA for the CDR3: TGTGCCAGTTCCTTAGCGGGAGGACCCTACGAGCAGTACTTC. Protein sequence: CASSLAGGPYEQYF.

The chain employs TRBV5-4 and TRBJ1-2; D gene uncertain. Looked up from germline, CDR1 is SGHNT and CDR2 is YYREEE (reference sequence). V lost 0 bases to trimming and J lost 2 bases, with 11 bases between them. This CDR3 has 15 amino acids. The CDR3 DNA reads as TGTGCCAGCAGCTTGGAACAATTTGCGAACTATGGCTACACCTTC. It translates to CASSLEQFANYGYTF.

The V and J genes are TRBV20-1 and TRBJ2-5, with D unresolved. This CDR3 comprises 11 residues. V gave up 0 bases and J gave up 4 bases, with 3 bases separating them. Looked up from germline, CDR1 is DFQATT and CDR2 is SNEGSKA (reference sequence). CDR3 DNA sequence: TGCAGTGCTAGAGACGCAGAGACCCAGTACTTC. This translates into CSARDAETQYF.

V gene TRBV5-5 combines with J gene TRBJ1-5; 7 nucleotides match TRBD1. The V segment lost 3 bases and the J segment 0 bases; nucleotides outside the gene matches: 18. The CDR3 is made up of 20 amino acids. Germline V lookup: CDR1 SGHKS, CDR2 YYEKEE (reference sequence). The CDR3 DNA is TGTGCCAGCAGCTCCGATCTGAGGGGGCGCGGGAGGGTTAGCAATCAGCCCCAGCATTTT. Its translation is CASSSDLRGRGRVSNQPQHF.

The chain employs TRBV11-3 and TRBJ2-1; D may be TRBD1 or TRBD2 (5 bases each). Germline V gives CDR1 SGHNT, CDR2 YENEEA. The ends were cut back, 4 bases at V and 4 bases at J, with 11 bases in the middle. This CDR3 contains 14 residues. Here the CDR3 reads CASSSSGRYNEQFF. The CDR3 nucleotides read TGTGCCAGCAGCTCTTCGGGACGGTACAATGAGCAGTTCTTC.

The chain carries TRBV4-2 and TRBJ2-1; the D is unclear. V dropped 1 base and J dropped 0 bases, with 10 bases sitting between them. Looked up from germline, CDR1 is LGHNA and CDR2 is YNFKEQ. The length of the CDR3 is 16 residues. The CDR3 reads CASSQAEMSSYNEQFF. The DNA for the CDR3 is TGTGCCAGCAGCCAAGCTGAGATGAGCTCCTACAATGAGCAGTTCTTC.

The chain employs TRBV27 and TRBJ2-2; D perhaps matches TRBD1 (6 bases). Deletions cut 6 bases from V and 0 bases from J, with 11 bases between. Germline V gene data show CDR1 as MNHEY and CDR2 as SMNVEV (reference sequence). This CDR3 contains 15 residues. The CDR3 loop is CASRRGQANTGELFF. The CDR3 DNA sequence: TGTGCCAGCAGAAGGGGACAAGCGAACACCGGGGAGCTGTTTTTT.

The rearrangement joins TRBV7-6 to TRBJ2-1; 9 bases are a match to TRBD2. After removal of 4 bases from V and 2 bases from J, the junction contained 3 bases not matched to a gene. This CDR3 comprises 15 residues. Germline V CDR1 and CDR2: SGHVS, FNYEAQ. The CDR3 spells CASSYLAGAYNEQFF. The CDR3 coding sequence is TGTGCCAGCAGCTACTTAGCGGGAGCCTACAATGAGCAGTTCTTC.

Here the CDR3 reads CAWGSQGNQPQHF. In nucleotides, the CDR3 is TGTGCCTGGGGGTCCCAGGGCAATCAGCCCCAGCATTTT. V and J are TRBV30 and TRBJ1-5, with D hard to call. This CDR3 has 13 amino acids. CDR1 and CDR2 (germline): GTSNPN, SVGIG (reference sequence). V lost 5 bases and J lost 2, with 10 bases in between.

This chain links TRBV5-5 with TRBJ2-7; TRBD1 is a possible D gene (6 bases). The V gene's germline CDR1 is SGHKS and CDR2 YYEKEE (reference sequence). V lost 4 bases and J 0 bases, leaving 17 bases between the germline ends. This CDR3 comprises 16 residues. The CDR3 loop reads CASSTNPRDISYEQYF. The CDR3 nucleotides read TGTGCCAGCAGCACTAACCCCCGGGACATCTCCTACGAGCAGTACTTC.

The chain combines TRBV5-6 with TRBJ2-7; the D gene is possibly TRBD2 (5 bases). Looked up from germline, CDR1 is SGHDT and CDR2 is YYEEEE. The CDR3 extends over 14 amino acids. V lost 4 bases, J lost 6 bases, and 17 bases lay in between. Here the CDR3 reads CASSRDTRAREQYF. The DNA for the CDR3 is TGTGCCAGCAGCCGGGATACAAGGGCCCGCGAGCAGTACTTC.

The V gene is TRBV19, the J gene TRBJ2-3; 9 nucleotides align to TRBD1. Germline assignment: CDR1 LNHDA and CDR2 SQIVND (reference sequence). V lost 3 bases to trimming and J lost 7 bases; unmatched junction nucleotides: 8. The CDR3 extends over 15 amino acids. Here the CDR3 DNA reads TGTGCCAGTAGTATCGAAGGACAGGGGACGTATACGCAGTATTTT. As protein: CASSIEGQGTYTQYF.

The chain employs TRBV4-1 and TRBJ1-1; D possibly corresponds to TRBD1 (5 bases). Germline CDR1 is MGHRA and CDR2 is YSYEKL. V was cut by 4 bases and J by 3 bases, with 12 bases left in between. The CDR3 is 14 amino acids. The CDR3: CASSRVGGDTEAFF. The CDR3, as DNA: TGCGCCAGCAGCCGAGTTGGAGGGGACACTGAAGCTTTCTTT.

The chain joins TRBV4-2 to TRBJ2-5; weak D call: TRBD1 (6 bases). The J call may be in error: the DNA end matches TRBJ2-7 better. The V gene's germline CDR1 is LGHNA and CDR2 YNFKEQ. The CDR3 has 15 amino acids. The CDR3 protein is CASSQNRDPRAEQYF. The CDR3 DNA reads TGTGCCAGCAGCCAAAACAGGGACCCACGCGCCGAGCAGTACTTC.

The rearrangement uses TRBV5-1 and TRBJ1-4; D is perhaps TRBD1 (5 bases). This CDR3 is built from 14 residues. Germline values: CDR1 SGHRS, CDR2 YFSETQ. The V end lost 4 bases, the J end lost 15 bases, and 22 bases lay between the germline ends. The CDR3 is CASSPSQGPSEVFF. Written as DNA, the CDR3 is TGCGCCAGCAGCCCCAGTCAGGGTCCCAGCGAAGTGTTTTTT.

The chain combines TRBV7-8 with TRBJ2-1; the match to TRBD1 covers 8 bases. This CDR3 is built from 14 residues. V lost 7 bases and J lost 11; bases outside the gene matches: 13. Germline V lookup: CDR1 SGHVS, CDR2 FQNEAQ. The CDR3 DNA reads TGTGCCAGCAAGGAGGACAGGGACCGAGGGCAGCAGTTCTTC. This gives the protein CASKEDRDRGQQFF.

V is TRBV5-1 and J is TRBJ2-2, with D perhaps matching TRBD1 (5 bases). Germline lookup yields CDR1 SGHRS and CDR2 YFSETQ. The V end was cut by 8 bases, the J end by 0 bases, with 17 bases between. The CDR3 is 16 amino acids. CDR3 bases: TGCGCCAGTCTTCCACAGGTAACCTCGAACACCGGGGAGCTGTTTTTT. As protein: CASLPQVTSNTGELFF.

The chain is built from TRBV2 and TRBJ2-3, with 9 bases identical to TRBD2. Per germline, CDR1 SNHLY and CDR2 FYNNEI. The CDR3 length is 18 residues. After removal of 1 base from V and 6 bases from J, the junction contained 14 bases not matched to a gene. The CDR3: CASSEGPIAGEGSDTQYF. As DNA, the CDR3 is TGTGCCAGCAGTGAAGGTCCTATAGCGGGAGAAGGGTCGGATACGCAGTATTTT.